These T cell receptor beta chains were read from a single sample in a study of T cells in tuberculosis. Data came from immunoSEQ multiplex PCR; TCRdb stores just in-frame clones and leaves some out. The table has about 34,000 clones, under 95% seen once. Sequencing used PBMCs, obtained at tuberculosis diagnosis. The receptors here all came from an adult with tuberculosis. CDR3s include the opening cysteine and the closing phenylalanine or tryptophan. D genes are given only for firm matches. A clone size is listed for some rows: how often the clone was seen (once, few, many), or a class if it is expanded.

NA | once | TRBJ2-3 | TRBV30 | CAWGQVEASTDTQYF | TGTGCCTGGGGTCAAGTGGAGGCTAGCACAGATACGCAGTATTTT
NA | NA | TRBJ1-5 | TRBV6-6 | CASKTGMDQPQHF | TGTGCCAGCAAAACAGGGATGGATCAGCCCCAGCATTTT
TRBD1 | once | TRBJ2-1 | TRBV6-4 | CASSRDRRYNEQFF | TGTGCCAGCAGCCGGGACAGGAGATACAATGAGCAGTTCTTC
TRBD1 | NA | TRBJ1-3 | TRBV4-1 | CASSSGQGGGNTIYF | TGCGCCAGCAGCTCCGGACAGGGCGGCGGGAACACCATATATTTT
NA | NA | TRBJ2-7 | TRBV5-6 | CASSLWRDLMMDEQYF | TGTGCCAGCAGCTTGTGGAGAGACCTTATGATGGACGAGCAGTACTTC
NA | NA | TRBJ1-1 | TRBV5-1 | CASSLLHGREAEAFF | TGCGCCAGCAGCTTGTTACACGGCAGGGAAGCTGAAGCTTTCTTT
NA | NA | TRBJ2-1 | TRBV7-2 | CASSPWQGLDNEQFF | TGTGCCAGCAGCCCTTGGCAGGGCCTGGACAATGAGCAGTTCTTC
TRBD1 | NA | TRBJ2-3 | TRBV6-1 | CASSHGQGDTDTQYF | TGTGCCAGCAGTCATGGACAGGGGGACACAGATACGCAGTATTTT
TRBD1 | NA | TRBJ2-2 | TRBV28 | CASRSSRGLTGELFF | TGTGCCAGCAGATCTTCCAGGGGGTTAACCGGGGAGCTGTTTTTT
TRBD2 | NA | TRBJ2-1 | TRBV5-6 | CASSLVGRGGNEQFF | TGTGCCAGCAGCTTGGTAGGGCGGGGGGGCAATGAGCAGTTCTTC
TRBD1 | NA | TRBJ2-1 | TRBV2 | CASLRDRGFDEQFF | TGTGCCAGTCTACGGGACAGGGGATTCGATGAGCAGTTCTTC
TRBD1 | few | TRBJ2-7 | TRBV5-4 | CASRGTGVSEQYF | TGTGCCAGTAGGGGGACAGGGGTCTCCGAGCAGTACTTC
TRBD1 | NA | TRBJ2-2 | TRBV28 | CASSPGTGNTGELFF | TGTGCCAGCAGTCCCGGGACAGGGAACACCGGGGAGCTGTTTTTT
TRBD2 | NA | TRBJ2-1 | TRBV6-1 | CASSETGGSYNEQFF | TGTGCCAGCAGTGAGACGGGGGGTTCCTACAATGAGCAGTTCTTC
NA | NA | TRBJ2-7 | TRBV9 | CASSVGAGSPYEQYF | TGTGCCAGCAGCGTTGGGGCGGGGAGCCCCTACGAGCAGTACTTC
TRBD2 | NA | TRBJ2-3 | TRBV11-3 | CASSGSGAPSTDTQYF | TGTGCCAGCAGCGGAAGCGGGGCGCCCTCCACAGATACGCAGTATTTT
NA | NA | TRBJ2-2 | TRBV29-1 | CSGAGFGTGELFF | TGCAGCGGGGCGGGGTTTGGCACCGGGGAGCTGTTTTTT
TRBD2 | NA | TRBJ2-3 | TRBV9 | CASSVSHSGGAPDTQYF | TGTGCCAGCAGCGTGAGCCATAGCGGGGGGGCCCCAGATACGCAGTATTTT
NA | NA | TRBJ1-1 | TRBV2 | CASSVGIGGTTEAFF | TGTGCCAGCAGTGTTGGAATCGGAGGGACCACTGAAGCTTTCTTT
TRBD1 | few | TRBJ1-3 | TRBV5-1 | CASSLGQGKRNTIYF | TGCGCCAGCAGCTTGGGACAGGGGAAGAGAAACACCATATATTTT